The rows below give T cell receptor beta chains drawn from one sample of a study of T cell responses to AZD1222 COVID-19 vaccine. TCRdb's table, derived via immunoSEQ multiplex PCR, lists solely in-frame clones and lacks some. This sample has approximately 84,000 clones, with 80% to 90% found just once. The source was peripheral blood, collected 28 days after the second AZD1222 dose. These receptors all come from an adult who received the AZD1222 COVID-19 vaccine. The CDR3 runs from the conserved cysteine through the conserved F or W. A D gene is named only where the DNA matches it firmly. The listing skips clone size in some rows; elsewhere it reads once, few, many or a size class.

size	D	V	J	DNA	CDR3
NA	NA	TRBV7-2	TRBJ2-1	TGTGCCAGCAGCTTAGAACGTAGCCGCAATGAGCAGTTCTTC	CASSLERSRNEQFF
NA	TRBD1	TRBV19	TRBJ1-3	TGTGCCAGTAGTACTCACGGACAGGGGGCGCCTACTGGAAACACCATATATTTT	CASSTHGQGAPTGNTIYF
NA	NA	TRBV4-2	TRBJ1-4	TGTGCCAGCAGCCAAGAAGGGTTCCAGCGGAATGAAAAACTGTTTTTT	CASSQEGFQRNEKLFF
NA	NA	TRBV7-8	TRBJ1-5	TGTGCCAGCAGCTTTTACAATCAGCCCCAGCATTTT	CASSFYNQPQHF
NA	NA	TRBV19	TRBJ2-7	TGTGCCAGTAGTTTAGCATTTACCCCCTACGAGCAGTACTTC	CASSLAFTPYEQYF
NA	TRBD1	TRBV25-1	TRBJ2-7	TGTGCCAGCAGTGAATTCCTTTTGGGACAGAACTCCTACGAGCAGTACTTC	CASSEFLLGQNSYEQYF
NA	NA	TRBV4-3	TRBJ2-3	TGCGCCAGCAGCCTGCAGGGAGACACAGATACGCAGTATTTT	CASSLQGDTDTQYF
NA	TRBD1	TRBV24-1	TRBJ2-4	TGTGCCACCAGTGCTCCCCGACAGGGGATCAAAAACATTCAGTACTTC	CATSAPRQGIKNIQYF
NA	NA	TRBV7-2	TRBJ1-3	TGTGCCAGCAGCTTGCCGAAGGGGGAAGGAAACACCATATATTTT	CASSLPKGEGNTIYF
NA	TRBD2	TRBV24-1	TRBJ2-1	TGTGCCACCAGTGATTCTCGGCGGGGGTCCTACAATGAGCAGTTCTTC	CATSDSRRGSYNEQFF
NA	TRBD2	TRBV10-3	TRBJ2-1	TGTGCCATCAGTGTGGAGAAACTAGCGGGCCGGGGAGGGGACAATGAGCAGTTCTTC	CAISVEKLAGRGGDNEQFF
NA	TRBD1	TRBV6-5	TRBJ1-1	TGTGCCAGCAGCAGGGACAGGCTCACGGAGGAAGCTTTCTTT	CASSRDRLTEEAFF
NA	TRBD2	TRBV19	TRBJ2-3	TGTGCCAGTAGGGGTCGGGCTAGCGGGACAGATACGCAGTATTTT	CASRGRASGTDTQYF
NA	NA	TRBV11-2	TRBJ1-1	TGTGCCAGCAGCTTAAGGCGGTTGGGGCAGCACATAGGGTACACTGAAGCTTTCTTT	CASSLRRLGQHIGYTEAFF
NA	TRBD2	TRBV18	TRBJ2-3	TGTGCCAGCTCCACTCGGGGGGGAGATACGCAGTATTTT	CASSTRGGDTQYF
NA	NA	TRBV7-3	TRBJ2-5	TGTGCCAGCAGCCCAACGCCGGGACTCCAAGAGACCCAGTACTTC	CASSPTPGLQETQYF
NA	NA	TRBV5-1	TRBJ1-1	TGCGCCAGCAGCTTCCAAAGGGGGTCACCTGAAGCTTTCTTT	CASSFQRGSPEAFF
once	NA	TRBV3-1/TRBV3-2	TRBJ1-1	TGTGCCAGCAGCCAAGAAGACACTGAAGCTTTCTTT	CASSQEDTEAFF
NA	NA	TRBV4-1	TRBJ1-5	TGCGCCAGCAGCCTCGAGGGAGGGGCGCAGCCCCAGCATTTT	CASSLEGGAQPQHF
NA	NA	TRBV29-1	TRBJ2-3	TGCAGCGTTGAGAGAGTAGGAACAGATACGCAGTATTTT	CSVERVGTDTQYF
NA	NA	TRBV30	TRBJ2-1	TGTGCCTGGAGTCAAGCGGTCCACAATGAGCAGTTCTTC	CAWSQAVHNEQFF
NA	NA	TRBV6-2/TRBV6-3	TRBJ1-1	TGTGCCAGCAGTTACTCGTTCTACAATGAAGCTTTCTTT	CASSYSFYNEAFF
NA	NA	TRBV30	TRBJ2-7	TGTGCCTGGAGTGCCAACTACGAGCAGTACTTC	CAWSANYEQYF
NA	TRBD1	TRBV25-1	TRBJ1-3	TGTGCCAGCATAAAAGACAGGGACGGCTCTGGAAACACCATATATTTT	CASIKDRDGSGNTIYF
NA	NA	TRBV4-1	TRBJ1-5	TGCGCCAGCAGCCGCGAGGATAGCAATCAGCCCCAGCATTTT	CASSREDSNQPQHF
NA	NA	TRBV5-8	TRBJ1-1	TGTGCCAGCAGCTCCCAATTCGGCGGCTGGAACACTGAAGCTTTCTTT	CASSSQFGGWNTEAFF
NA	NA	TRBV9	TRBJ1-4	TGTGCCAGCAGCGTAATGGGTGAAAAACTGTTTTTT	CASSVMGEKLFF
NA	TRBD1	TRBV5-1	TRBJ1-1	TGCGCCAGCAGCCCGGGACAGGGTGAAGCTTTCTTT	CASSPGQGEAFF
NA	TRBD1	TRBV6-2/TRBV6-3	TRBJ1-6	TGTGCCAGCAGTTACCCCCAACAGGGGTTACCCCTCCACTTT	CASSYPQQGLPLHF
many	NA	TRBV19	TRBJ1-5	TGTGCCAGTAGTATGGGAAGGGATCAGCCCCAGCATTTT	CASSMGRDQPQHF
once	NA	TRBV11-2	TRBJ2-5	TGTGCCAGCAGCTTGACGGGGGAGACCCAGTACTTC	CASSLTGETQYF
NA	TRBD2	TRBV11-3	TRBJ2-4	TGTGCCAGCAGCTCGACTAGCGAAAACATTCAGTACTTC	CASSSTSENIQYF
NA	NA	TRBV19	TRBJ2-7	TGTGCCAGTAGTATAAAGACAGAACCCTACGAGCAGTACTTC	CASSIKTEPYEQYF
NA	NA	TRBV24-1	TRBJ1-5	TGTGCCACCAGTGATCCCCTACATGAAGGCAATCAGCCCCAGCATTTT	CATSDPLHEGNQPQHF
NA	NA	TRBV19	TRBJ1-5	TGTGCCAGTAGGGGCGTCGGGGGACGTGATCAGCCCCAGCATTTT	CASRGVGGRDQPQHF
NA	NA	TRBV19	TRBJ1-6	TGTGCCAGTAGTATGTGGCAGGAAAATTCACCCCTCCACTTT	CASSMWQENSPLHF
few	NA	TRBV24-1	TRBJ1-3	TGTGCCACCAGTGAACACAGGTTCTCCGGAAACACCATATATTTT	CATSEHRFSGNTIYF
NA	TRBD2	TRBV5-4	TRBJ2-7	TGTGCCAGCAGCACCTCCGGGACTAGCAGCATCGAGCAGTACTTC	CASSTSGTSSIEQYF
NA	TRBD1	TRBV5-8	TRBJ1-2	TGTGCCAGCAGCAGGGGACAGGGGGAAAACTATGGCTACACCTTC	CASSRGQGENYGYTF
NA	TRBD1	TRBV11-2	TRBJ1-1	TGTGCCAGCAGCTTAGCCATTCGTGGCAGGGGGCTAGGCACTGAAGCTTTCTTT	CASSLAIRGRGLGTEAFF
NA	TRBD2	TRBV19	TRBJ2-1	TGTGCCAGTAGTATGGCTAGCGGGAGGTTGGATGAGCAGTTCTTC	CASSMASGRLDEQFF
NA	TRBD2	TRBV11-2	TRBJ2-2	TGTGCCAGCAGCCGTCCGGGACTAGCGACCGGGAAGCTGTTTTTT	CASSRPGLATGKLFF
NA	NA	TRBV7-9	TRBJ2-1	TGTGCCAGCAGCTTAGCTAACGGCAACAATGAGCAGTTCTTC	CASSLANGNNEQFF
medium-sized	NA	TRBV18	TRBJ1-6	TGTGCCAGCTCACCGTACGGGACGGATAATAATTCACCCCTCCACTTT	CASSPYGTDNNSPLHF
NA	NA	TRBV19	TRBJ2-7	TGTGCCAGTAGTATAGGGCAGTACTACGAGCAGTACTTC	CASSIGQYYEQYF
NA	TRBD2	TRBV9	TRBJ2-5	TGTGCCAGCAGCGACGGGGGGCAAGAGACCCAGTACTTC	CASSDGGQETQYF
NA	TRBD2	TRBV27	TRBJ2-2	TGTGCCAGCAGCGGACTAGAGGGGACCGGGGAGCTGTTTTTT	CASSGLEGTGELFF
NA	NA	TRBV6-5	TRBJ1-3	TGTGCCAGCAGGGATACTGGAAACACCATATATTTT	CASRDTGNTIYF
NA	TRBD1	TRBV9	TRBJ1-1	TGTGCCAGCAGCGCCACAGGGGGCGGGACTCCTCTTGAAGCTTTCTTT	CASSATGGGTPLEAFF
NA	NA	TRBV7-8	TRBJ2-2	TGTGCCAGCAGCAGGGGCACCGGGGAGCTGTTTTTT	CASSRGTGELFF
NA	NA	TRBV14	TRBJ1-2	TGTGCCAGCAGCCAAGATATTTTGCGGGGGATGGACTATGGCTACACCTTC	CASSQDILRGMDYGYTF
NA	TRBD1	TRBV30	TRBJ1-6	TGTGCCTGGAACGACAGGGGGCGCATTTCACCCCTCCACTTT	CAWNDRGRISPLHF
NA	NA	TRBV6-1	TRBJ1-3	TGTGCCAGCAGTTCGGTCTCCCCTGGAAACACCATATATTTT	CASSSVSPGNTIYF
NA	NA	TRBV7-3	TRBJ1-5	TGTGCCAGCAGCGTACAGGCGAATCAGCCCCAGCATTTT	CASSVQANQPQHF
NA	NA	TRBV5-8	TRBJ2-2	TGTGCCAGCACCTCGCCTGGACAGTCGTGGGACACCGGGGAGCTGTTTTTT	CASTSPGQSWDTGELFF
NA	NA	TRBV27	TRBJ1-3	TGTGCCAGCTACGGAAACACCATATATTTT	CASYGNTIYF
once	NA	TRBV5-1	TRBJ2-3	TGCGCCAGCAGCTTGGAAAGGTTGGTGTATTTT	CASSLERLVYF
NA	NA	TRBV29-1	TRBJ1-2	TGCAGCGTCGAGCCACCGCGGGGGCTTAAGAGCTATGGCTACACCTTC	CSVEPPRGLKSYGYTF
NA	TRBD2	TRBV4-1	TRBJ2-1	TGCGCCAGCAGCCAAGATCAGCGGGAGGATGAGCAGTTCTTC	CASSQDQREDEQFF
NA	NA	TRBV18	TRBJ2-5	TGTGCCAGCTCACCACCCGTATTGGAGACCCAGTACTTC	CASSPPVLETQYF